The sequence of this TCR beta chain was determined in a study of blood T cells in healthy people across ages. Next came a second PCR, run for about 7 to 11 cycles, which used a sample-barcoded 5' primer along with a J-beta primer mix. In TCRdb, the 5' RACE reads were re-called with MiXCR into one record per CDR3 protein. The table lists hundreds of thousands of distinct CDR3 sequences, about three fifths of them singletons. Germline V gene data show CDR1 as DFQATT and CDR2 as SNEGSKA (reference sequence). Trimming took off 3 bases at V and 6 bases at J, with 15 bases between the two ends. CDR3 size: 14 residues.

Sequencing input: blood. The clonotype originates from a man under 40 in good health. The rearrangement uses TRBV20-1 and TRBJ2-1; TRBD2 might be the D (5 bases). In nucleotides, the CDR3 is TGCAGTGCTAGGAGGGCGGTAAATTTCAATGAGCAGTTCTTC. This sequence encodes CSARRAVNFNEQFF.